The 31 T cell receptor beta chains below all came from one sample that was sequenced in a study of T-cell memory formation after mild COVID-19. TCRdb used MiXCR to reprocess the 5' RACE reads, holding one entry per CDR3 protein. The sample carries about 27,000 distinct CDR3 sequences, 16% recorded once. Sequencing was done on a sample of PBMCs or a T cell subset sorted from them (not recorded which). The receptors were sampled from an adult who had mild COVID-19 (a few samples of this study predate the infection). Cell type and time point are not known.

This clonotype was seen ten or more times. The chain links TRBV5-5 to TRBJ1-2; D gene uncertain. V lost 0 bases and J lost 4, with 10 bases in between. The germline gives CDR1 SGHKS, CDR2 YYEKEE (reference sequence). CDR3 length: 14 residues. CDR3 sequence: CASSLGGIGYGYTF. The CDR3 nucleotides are TGTGCCAGCAGCTTGGGGGGTATAGGCTATGGCTACACCTTC.

In its sample, this clonotype was seen many times. V usage is TRBV29-1 and J usage is TRBJ2-7; 8 bases are a match to TRBD1. Germline CDR1 is SQVTM and CDR2 is ANQGSEA. The CDR3 consists of 13 residues. After removal of 8 bases from V and 6 bases from J, the junction contained 12 bases not matched to a gene. The CDR3 reads CSLRQGPLTEQYF. CDR3 DNA: TGCAGCCTACGACAGGGGCCCCTGACCGAGCAGTACTTC.

This clonotype was seen many times. The rearrangement uses TRBV6-6 and TRBJ2-7, with 7 nucleotides matching TRBD1. Germline CDR1 and CDR2: MNHNY and SVGAGI (reference sequence). The CDR3 has 16 residues. V shed 4 bases, J shed 0 bases, and the junction held 9 bases outside the gene matches. The CDR3 spells CASSSQGQRSSYEQYF. The CDR3 DNA reads TGTGCCAGCAGTTCCCAGGGACAGCGGAGCTCCTACGAGCAGTACTTC.

This clonotype showed up many times. The chain recombines TRBV12-3 or TRBV12-4 with TRBJ2-7; D perhaps matches TRBD2 (6 bases). V was trimmed by 8 bases and J by 3 bases, leaving 20 bases between them. This CDR3 has 15 amino acids. This CDR3 is CASRGVDRGIYEQYF. CDR3 in DNA: TGTGCCAGCCGCGGGGTGGACCGGGGGATCTACGAGCAGTACTTC.

This clonotype was picked up a small number of times. The chain joins TRBV12-3 or TRBV12-4 to TRBJ2-1; 15 nucleotides line up with TRBD2. CDR3 length: 15 residues. With 6 bases clipped from V and 8 bases from J, the junction kept 5 bases outside the gene matches. CDR3 amino acids: CASRRTSGRGDEQFF. In DNA, the CDR3 is TGTGCCAGCAGACGGACTAGCGGGAGGGGCGATGAGCAGTTCTTC.

This clonotype has at least ten counts. The CDR3 sequence: CASSLAGGIYEQYF. For the CDR3, the DNA is TGTGCCAGCAGTTTAGCGGGGGGGATCTACGAGCAGTACTTC. The chain couples TRBV12-3 or TRBV12-4 to TRBJ2-7; TRBD2 agrees at 7 bases. The V gene end was trimmed by 0 bases and the J gene end by 3 bases; junction bases not matched to a gene: 2. The CDR3 contains 14 residues.

The sample holds a few counts of this clonotype. The rearrangement uses TRBV13 and TRBJ2-2; 7 bases match TRBD2. Germline-derived CDR1 and CDR2 are PRHDT and FYEKMQ (reference sequence). V was clipped by 5 bases and J by 3 bases; unmatched bases: 15. CDR3 length: 18 residues. The CDR3 spells CASSQTSYSGRYTGELFF. The DNA of the CDR3 is TGTGCCAGCAGCCAAACGTCTTATAGCGGGCGATACACCGGGGAGCTGTTTTTT. Full variable domain (missing parts from reference TRBV13 and TRBJ2-2): AAGVIQSPRHLIKEKRETATLKCYPIPRHDTVYWYQQGPGQDPQFLISFYEKMQSDKGSIPDRFSAQQFSDYHSELNMSSLELGDSALYFCASSQTSYSGRYTGELFFGEGSRLTVL.

This clonotype has at least ten counts. This chain links TRBV7-2 with TRBJ2-5, with 8 bases aligning to TRBD1. The CDR3 has 13 residues. CDR1 is SGHTA, CDR2 FQGNSA, per germline. Trimming removed 5 bases from V and 4 bases from J; junction bases left unmatched: 3. CDR3 DNA: TGTGCCAGCAGCCTAGGACAGGGAGAGACCCAGTACTTC. This gives the protein CASSLGQGETQYF.

In its sample, this clonotype was seen a few times. The chain recombines TRBV7-9 with TRBJ2-3; TRBD2 matches 12 bases. The trim removed 5 bases at V and 3 bases at J, leaving 9 bases unmatched. Looked up from germline, CDR1 is SEHNR and CDR2 is FQNEAQ (reference sequence). This CDR3 has 17 residues. The CDR3 bases are TGTGCCAGCAGCCTACCTCCTAGCGGGGGGGTTACAGATACGCAGTATTTT. Residues: CASSLPPSGGVTDTQYF.

The CDR3 region has the DNA TGTGCCAGCAGCGTAGGGCCAGGGGCTCAGCCCCAGCATTTT. It specifies CASSVGPGAQPQHF. The chain uses TRBV9 and TRBJ1-5; TRBD1 might be the D (6 bases). CDR3 length: 14 amino acids. The V and J ends lost 0 bases and 6 bases respectively, with 10 bases between them. Germline V lookup: CDR1 SGDLS, CDR2 YYNGEE.

This clonotype was seen repeatedly, ten times or more. J is TRBJ2-1 and V is TRBV12-3 or TRBV12-4; 10 bases are shared with TRBD2. CDR3 length: 17 residues. V shed 6 bases and J 0 bases; nucleotides not matched to a gene: 8. This CDR3 is CASRSLSGRSSYNEQFF. The CDR3, as DNA: TGTGCCAGCAGGAGCCTTAGCGGGAGGAGCTCCTACAATGAGCAGTTCTTC.

V usage is TRBV6-1 and J usage is TRBJ2-3; possible D gene TRBD2, 5 bases. V lost 5 bases and J 5 bases, leaving 11 bases between the germline ends. Germline V gene lookup returns CDR1 MNHNS and CDR2 SASEGT. The CDR3 runs 13 residues. The CDR3 protein is CASSRGREDTQYF. DNA of the CDR3: TGTGCCAGCAGTAGAGGACGGGAAGATACGCAGTATTTT.

This clonotype has just one count. Compared with germline, one end of the junction differs, possibly owing to a read error. The V gene is TRBV7-6, the J gene TRBJ2-5; 7 nucleotides align to TRBD1. The CDR3 covers 17 residues. The V gene's germline CDR1 is SGHVS and CDR2 FNYEAQ. In DNA, the CDR3 is TGTGCCAGCAGCTTAGCCGGAGTCTGGACAGGCCAAGAAACCCAGTACTTC. This gives the protein CASSLAGVWTGQETQYF.

Many counts were recorded for this clonotype. CDR3 DNA sequence: TGCGCCAGCAGCACTATGACAGGGACCTATGGCTACACCTTC. It encodes CASSTMTGTYGYTF. This chain links TRBV4-1 with TRBJ1-2; 7 bases align to TRBD1. The germline V gene encodes CDR1 MGHRA and CDR2 YSYEKL. The trim removed 5 bases at V and 4 bases at J, leaving 7 bases unmatched. The length of the CDR3 is 14 residues.

This clonotype was seen at least ten times. V and J are TRBV20-1 and TRBJ2-1, with 8 nucleotides matching TRBD2. The germline V gene encodes CDR1 DFQATT and CDR2 SNEGSKA (reference sequence). CDR3 length equals 19 residues. V trimming: 2 bases; J trimming: 0 bases; junction bases outside the gene matches: 15. The CDR3 nucleotides are TGCAGTGCTAGATTGAGTAGTGCTAGCGGGTACCACTCCTACAATGAGCAGTTCTTC. Translation gives CSARLSSASGYHSYNEQFF.

This clonotype has a count of ten or more. The chain employs TRBV7-3 and TRBJ1-2; D gene unclear. The germline gives CDR1 SGHTA, CDR2 FQGTGA. V was pared by 3 bases and J by 5 bases, with 10 bases between. CDR3 length: 13 amino acids. The CDR3 sequence is CASSFRPDYGYTF. The CDR3 DNA is TGTGCCAGCAGCTTTCGGCCGGATTATGGCTACACCTTC.

This clonotype was observed many times. This sequence joins TRBV12-3 or TRBV12-4 and TRBJ2-2; a weak D match, TRBD2 (5 bases). V lost 2 bases, J lost 5 bases, and 6 bases lay in between. The CDR3 consists of 13 residues. The CDR3 loop is CASSLTRTGELFF. For the CDR3, the DNA is TGTGCCAGCAGTTTAACTAGAACCGGGGAGCTGTTTTTT.

There are many counts of this clonotype. The junction does not match germline at one end; this may be a read error. This chain links TRBV7-7 with TRBJ2-1, with D uncertain. The CDR3 has 16 amino acids. Germline V gene sequence: CDR1 SSHAT, CDR2 FNYEAQ (reference sequence). CDR3 in DNA: TGTGCTAGCAGCTCCACCCTGACGAGCTCCTACAATGAGCAGTTCTTC. Encoded protein: CASSSTLTSSYNEQFF.

There are many counts of this clonotype. The V gene is TRBV25-1, the J gene TRBJ1-1; D ambiguous. V gave up 7 bases and J gave up 11 bases, with 17 bases separating them. Germline loops: CDR1 MGHDK, CDR2 SYGVNS. This CDR3 is 12 amino acids long. The CDR3 DNA reads as TGTGCCAGCACCCCAATGCCGGGAGGGGCTTTCTTT. This sequence encodes CASTPMPGGAFF.

V gene TRBV24-1 combines with J gene TRBJ2-5; 9 nucleotides align to TRBD1. V lost 4 bases and J lost 5; bases outside the gene matches: 7. Germline-derived CDR1 and CDR2 are KGHDR and SFDVKD. CDR3 length: 15 amino acids. The CDR3: CATSDRGQGRETQYF. The CDR3 coding sequence is TGTGCCACCAGTGACCGGGGACAGGGACGGGAGACCCAGTACTTC.

This clonotype was counted a few times. The rearrangement links TRBV10-3 to TRBJ2-2; a possible D gene is TRBD2 (7 bases). Trimming removed 8 bases at V and 1 base at J, with 17 bases between. The CDR3 runs 16 residues. The germline V gene encodes CDR1 ENHRY and CDR2 SYGVKD. The CDR3 spells CAIRPGAGVNTGELFF. CDR3 nucleotide sequence: TGTGCCATCCGCCCAGGGGCGGGGGTGAACACCGGGGAGCTGTTTTTT.

This clonotype was detected many times. CDR3 bases: TGTGCCACCTCGCTGGGTGTTGATACGCAGTATTTT. It specifies CATSLGVDTQYF. This chain links TRBV2 with TRBJ2-3; D gene unclear. The germline CDR1 and CDR2 sequences are SNHLY and FYNNEI. The CDR3 covers 12 residues. V was trimmed by 10 bases and J by 6 bases, leaving 14 bases between them.

This clonotype was detected ten times or more. The chain combines TRBV5-5 with TRBJ1-5; no reliable D call. V shed 4 bases and J shed 0 bases, with 14 bases lying between them. Germline CDR1 is SGHKS and CDR2 is YYEKEE (reference sequence). This CDR3 comprises 16 residues. The CDR3 protein is CASSGLGGDSNQPQHF. The CDR3 coding sequence is TGTGCCAGCAGCGGGCTAGGCGGGGATAGCAATCAGCCCCAGCATTTT.

This clonotype was counted ten times or more. The chain couples TRBV30 to TRBJ1-5; D not resolved. V lost 0 bases and J lost 3, with 6 bases in between. There are 13 residues in the CDR3. Germline CDR1 and CDR2: GTSNPN and SVGIG (reference sequence). The CDR3 region is CAWSVDHNQPQHF. The DNA of the CDR3 is TGTGCCTGGAGTGTGGACCACAATCAGCCCCAGCATTTT. The full variable domain, with the rest looked up from reference TRBV30 and TRBJ1-5, is SQTIHQWPATLVQPVGSPLSLECTVEGTSNPNLYWYRQAAGRGLQLLFYSVGIGQISSEVPQNLSASRPQDRQFILSSKKLLLSDSGFYLCAWSVDHNQPQHFGDGTRLSIL.

Of note for this clonotype: This may stem from a read error, because a much larger clone lies one nucleotide away. The V gene is TRBV4-1, the J gene TRBJ1-1; D might be TRBD1 (5 bases). Germline V gene lookup returns CDR1 MGHRA and CDR2 YSYEKL. Trimming removed 4 bases from V and 10 bases from J, with 19 bases in between. The CDR3 sequence is 14 residues long. CDR3 DNA sequence: TGCGCCAGCAGCCGAGTCCGGGACCTCCGGGTAGCTTTCTTT. It encodes CASSRVRDLRVAFF.

This clonotype was found many times. The V and J genes are TRBV12-3 or TRBV12-4 and TRBJ2-1; 7 bases are a match to TRBD2. The V segment lost 10 bases and the J segment 7 bases; nucleotides outside the gene matches: 10. The CDR3 contains 13 residues. The CDR3 nucleotides are TGTGCCACCTCCTTGGGAGCGGGGAATGAGCAGTTCTTC. Translated: CATSLGAGNEQFF.

This clonotype appeared many times. The chain has TRBV7-9 and TRBJ1-2; no clear D gene. Trimming shortened V by 10 bases and J by 4 bases, and 25 bases separated the two germline ends. The germline gives CDR1 SEHNR, CDR2 FQNEAQ (reference sequence). The CDR3 extends over 16 amino acids. The CDR3 DNA reads as TGTGCCATCGCGCCCCCCGGCAGGCCTTTGAGCTATGGCTACACCTTC. Its protein is CAIAPPGRPLSYGYTF.

The chain is built from TRBV7-6 and TRBJ2-5, with 12 bases lining up with TRBD2. Germline V lookup: CDR1 SGHVS, CDR2 FNYEAQ. This CDR3 has 16 residues. J was trimmed by 5 bases and V by 1 base; bases with no gene match: 5. CDR3 in DNA: TGTGCCAGCAGCTTAGGAGGGACTAGCGGGCCCGAGACCCAGTACTTC. Translation gives CASSLGGTSGPETQYF.

This clonotype was observed many times. CDR3 protein: CASSLFANTGELFF. The CDR3 bases are TGCGCCAGCAGCTTGTTCGCGAACACCGGGGAGCTGTTTTTT. The V gene is TRBV5-1, the J gene TRBJ2-2, with D unclear. CDR1 is SGHRS, CDR2 YFSETQ, per germline. This CDR3 spans 14 amino acids. The V end was cut by 1 base, the J end by 0 bases, with 4 bases between.

This clonotype was observed at least ten times. This chain links TRBV7-6 with TRBJ1-1; 10 bases are shared with TRBD1. CDR1 and CDR2 (germline): SGHVS, FNYEAQ. The J segment lost 6 bases and the V segment lost 5 bases, leaving 6 bases of the junction unmatched. The CDR3 extends over 14 amino acids. In DNA form, the CDR3 reads TGTGCCAGCAGCGTCGGGACAGGGGTCGCTGAAGCTTTCTTT. Its translation: CASSVGTGVAEAFF.

The chain uses TRBV12-3 or TRBV12-4 and TRBJ1-3, with no clear D. The CDR3 has 14 amino acids. The V and J ends lost 1 base and 3 bases respectively, with 7 bases between them. CDR3 coding DNA: TGTGCCAGCAGTTTAGGGCAGTATGGAAACACCATATATTTT. Amino acids: CASSLGQYGNTIYF.